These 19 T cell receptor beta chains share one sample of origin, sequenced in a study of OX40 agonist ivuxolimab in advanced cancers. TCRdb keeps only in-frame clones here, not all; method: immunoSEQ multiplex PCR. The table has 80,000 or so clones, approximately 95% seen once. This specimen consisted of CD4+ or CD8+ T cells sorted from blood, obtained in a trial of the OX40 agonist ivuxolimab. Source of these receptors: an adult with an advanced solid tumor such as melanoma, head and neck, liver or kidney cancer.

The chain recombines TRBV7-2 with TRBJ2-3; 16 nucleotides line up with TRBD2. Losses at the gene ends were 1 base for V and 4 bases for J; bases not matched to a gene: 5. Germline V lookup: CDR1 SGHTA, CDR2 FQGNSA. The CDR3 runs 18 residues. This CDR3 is CASSLVGTSGGASDTQYF. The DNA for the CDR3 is TGTGCCAGCAGCTTAGTTGGGACTAGCGGGGGGGCTTCAGATACGCAGTATTTT.

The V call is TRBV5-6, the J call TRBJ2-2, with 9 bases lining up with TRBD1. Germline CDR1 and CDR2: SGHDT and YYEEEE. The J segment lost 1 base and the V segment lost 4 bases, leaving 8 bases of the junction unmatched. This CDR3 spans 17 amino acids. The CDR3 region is CASSTGQGMLNTGELFF. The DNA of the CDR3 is TGTGCCAGCAGCACGGGACAGGGTATGTTGAACACCGGGGAGCTGTTTTTT.

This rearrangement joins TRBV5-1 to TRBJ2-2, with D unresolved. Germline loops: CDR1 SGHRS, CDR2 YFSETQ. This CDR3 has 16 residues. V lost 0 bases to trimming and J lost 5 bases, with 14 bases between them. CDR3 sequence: CASSLGTLAGTGELFF. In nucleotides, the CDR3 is TGCGCCAGCAGCTTGGGGACCCTGGCTGGGACCGGGGAGCTGTTTTTT.

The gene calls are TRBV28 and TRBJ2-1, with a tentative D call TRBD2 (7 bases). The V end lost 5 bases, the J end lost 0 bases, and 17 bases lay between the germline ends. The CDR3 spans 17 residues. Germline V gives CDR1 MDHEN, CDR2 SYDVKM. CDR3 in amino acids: CASSPAGRGPSYNEQFF. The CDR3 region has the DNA TGTGCCAGCAGTCCCGCGGGGCGGGGGCCCTCCTACAATGAGCAGTTCTTC.

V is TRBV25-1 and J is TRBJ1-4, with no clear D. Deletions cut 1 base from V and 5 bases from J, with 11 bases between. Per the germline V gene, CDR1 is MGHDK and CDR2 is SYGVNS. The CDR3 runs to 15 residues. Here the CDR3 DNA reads TGTGCCAGCAGTGAATTTGCCAGAGTCAATGAAAAACTGTTTTTT. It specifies CASSEFARVNEKLFF.

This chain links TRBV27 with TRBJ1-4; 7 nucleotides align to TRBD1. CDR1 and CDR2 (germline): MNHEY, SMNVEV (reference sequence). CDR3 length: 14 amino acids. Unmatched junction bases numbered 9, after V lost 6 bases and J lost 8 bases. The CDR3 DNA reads TGTGCCAGCAGGTCCCAACCAGGGGGAGAAAAACTGTTTTTT. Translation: CASRSQPGGEKLFF.

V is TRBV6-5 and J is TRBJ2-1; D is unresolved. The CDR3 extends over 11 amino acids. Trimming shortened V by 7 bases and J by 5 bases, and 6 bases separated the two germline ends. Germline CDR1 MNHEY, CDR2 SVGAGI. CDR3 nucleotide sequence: TGTGCCAGCATCGAGCACAATGAGCAGTTCTTC. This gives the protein CASIEHNEQFF.

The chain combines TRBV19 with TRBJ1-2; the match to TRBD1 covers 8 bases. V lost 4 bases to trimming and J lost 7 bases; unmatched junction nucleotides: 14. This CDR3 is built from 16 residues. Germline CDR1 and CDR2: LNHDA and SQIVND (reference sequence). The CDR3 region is CASSTYGGQGLFGYTF. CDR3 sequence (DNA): TGTGCCAGTAGTACATATGGAGGACAGGGTCTGTTTGGCTACACCTTC.

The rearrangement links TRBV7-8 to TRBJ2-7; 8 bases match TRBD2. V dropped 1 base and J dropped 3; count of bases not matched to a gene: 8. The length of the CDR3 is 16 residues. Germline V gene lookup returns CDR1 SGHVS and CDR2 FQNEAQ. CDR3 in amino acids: CASSLGGVTSGYEQYF. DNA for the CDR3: TGTGCCAGCAGCTTAGGAGGTGTCACTAGCGGCTACGAGCAGTACTTC. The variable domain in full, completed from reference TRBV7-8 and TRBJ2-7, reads GAGVSQSPRYKVAKRGQDVALRCDPISGHVSLFWYQQALGQGPEFLTYFQNEAQLDKSGLPSDRFFAERPEGSVSTLKIQRTQQEDSAVYLCASSLGGVTSGYEQYFGPGTRLTVT.

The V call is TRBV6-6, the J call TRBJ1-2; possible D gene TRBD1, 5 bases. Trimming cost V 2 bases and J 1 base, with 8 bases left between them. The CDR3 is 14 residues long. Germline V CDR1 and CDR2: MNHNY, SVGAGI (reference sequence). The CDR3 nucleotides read TGTGCCAGCAGTTACGACAGCCTTAACTATGGCTACACCTTC. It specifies CASSYDSLNYGYTF.

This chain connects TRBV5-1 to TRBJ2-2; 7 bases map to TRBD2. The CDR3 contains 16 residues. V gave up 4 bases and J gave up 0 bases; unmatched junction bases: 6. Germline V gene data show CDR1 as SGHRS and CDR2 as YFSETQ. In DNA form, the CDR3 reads TGCGCCAGCAGCCCTGGGACTAACTCGAACACCGGGGAGCTGTTTTTT. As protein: CASSPGTNSNTGELFF. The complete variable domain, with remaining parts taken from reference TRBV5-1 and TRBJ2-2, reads KAGVTQTPRYLIKTRGQQVTLSCSPISGHRSVSWYQQTPGQGLQFLFEYFSETQRNKGNFPGRFSGRQFSNSRSEMNVSTLELGDSALYLCASSPGTNSNTGELFFGEGSRLTVL.

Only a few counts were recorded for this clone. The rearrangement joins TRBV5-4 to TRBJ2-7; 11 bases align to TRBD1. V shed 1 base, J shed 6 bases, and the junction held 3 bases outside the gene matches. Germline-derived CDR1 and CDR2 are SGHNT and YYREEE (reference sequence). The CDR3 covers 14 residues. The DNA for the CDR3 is TGTGCCAGCAGCTTGCGGACAGGGGGCGCCGAGCAGTACTTC. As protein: CASSLRTGGAEQYF.

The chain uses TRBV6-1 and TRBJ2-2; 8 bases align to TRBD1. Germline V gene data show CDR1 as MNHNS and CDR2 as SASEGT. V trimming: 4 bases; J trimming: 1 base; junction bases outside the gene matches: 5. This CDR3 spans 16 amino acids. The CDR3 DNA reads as TGTGCCAGCAGTGGAACCGGGACAGGGAACACCGGGGAGCTGTTTTTT. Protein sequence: CASSGTGTGNTGELFF.

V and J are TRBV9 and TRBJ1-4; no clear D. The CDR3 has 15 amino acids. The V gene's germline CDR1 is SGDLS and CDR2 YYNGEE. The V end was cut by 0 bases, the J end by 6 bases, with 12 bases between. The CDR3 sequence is CASSVVGGSDEKLFF. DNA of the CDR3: TGTGCCAGCAGCGTAGTTGGAGGGTCGGATGAAAAACTGTTTTTT.

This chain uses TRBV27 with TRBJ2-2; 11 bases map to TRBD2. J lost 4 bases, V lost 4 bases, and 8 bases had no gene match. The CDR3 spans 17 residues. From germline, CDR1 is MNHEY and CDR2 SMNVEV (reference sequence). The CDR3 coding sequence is TGTGCCAGCAGTTCGCCTAGCGGGAGGCTACTCACCGGGGAGCTGTTTTTT. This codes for CASSSPSGRLLTGELFF.

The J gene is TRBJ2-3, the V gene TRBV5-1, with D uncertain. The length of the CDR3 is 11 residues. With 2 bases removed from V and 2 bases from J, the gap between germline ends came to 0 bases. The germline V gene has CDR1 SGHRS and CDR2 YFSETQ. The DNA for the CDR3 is TGCGCCAGCAGCTTCACAGATACGCAGTATTTT. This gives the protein CASSFTDTQYF.

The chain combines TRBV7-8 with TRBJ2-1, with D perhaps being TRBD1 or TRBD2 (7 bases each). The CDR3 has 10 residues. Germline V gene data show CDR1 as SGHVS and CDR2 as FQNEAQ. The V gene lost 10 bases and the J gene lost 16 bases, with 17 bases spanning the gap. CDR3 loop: CAISGDSAFF. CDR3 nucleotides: TGTGCCATAAGCGGGGACAGCGCTTTCTTC. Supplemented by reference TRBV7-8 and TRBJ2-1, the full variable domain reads GAGVSQSPRYKVAKRGQDVALRCDPISGHVSLFWYQQALGQGPEFLTYFQNEAQLDKSGLPSDRFFAERPEGSVSTLKIQRTQQEDSAVYLCAISGDSAFFGPGTRLTVL.

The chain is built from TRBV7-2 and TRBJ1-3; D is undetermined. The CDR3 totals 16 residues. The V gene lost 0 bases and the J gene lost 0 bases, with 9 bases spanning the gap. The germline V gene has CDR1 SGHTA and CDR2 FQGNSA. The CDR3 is CASSLANLNSGNTIYF. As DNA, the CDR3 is TGTGCCAGCAGCTTAGCGAATCTGAACTCTGGAAACACCATATATTTT.

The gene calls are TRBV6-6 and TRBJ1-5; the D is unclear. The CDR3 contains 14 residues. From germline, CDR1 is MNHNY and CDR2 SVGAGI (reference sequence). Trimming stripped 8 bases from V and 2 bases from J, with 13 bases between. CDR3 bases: TGTGCCAGCTCTACCCGGGAAGGCAATCAGCCCCAGCATTTT. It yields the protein CASSTREGNQPQHF.